These T cell receptor beta chains were read from a single sample in a study of blood T cells in healthy people across ages. Using its own MiXCR run on the 5' RACE reads, TCRdb lists one record per CDR3 protein. The sample yields around 1,800,000 distinct CDR3 sequences, around 40% seen once. The sample consisted of blood. The origin of the receptors is a human donor in good health. CDR3s include the opening cysteine and the closing phenylalanine or tryptophan. A D gene is named only where the DNA matches it firmly.

j_call	v_call	d_call	cdr3_aa
TRBJ1-2	TRBV9	-	CASSAYREGYTF
TRBJ2-3	TRBV20-1	-	CSARERGIADTQYF
TRBJ2-3	TRBV20-1	-	CSASLRGPDTQYF
TRBJ2-7	TRBV27	TRBD2	CASRLAGRPYEQYF
TRBJ1-5	TRBV6-2/TRBV6-3	TRBD1	CASSSSGTGYQPQHF
TRBJ2-1	TRBV24-1	TRBD1	CATSDSPRDSNEQFF
TRBJ2-1	TRBV29-1	TRBD2	CSVSGGLRNEQFF
TRBJ2-5	TRBV6-5	-	CASSYSSGDDTQYF
TRBJ2-3	TRBV5-5	-	CASSLARESDTQYF
TRBJ2-6	TRBV12-3/TRBV12-4	-	CASSLGGRRGANVLTF
TRBJ2-1	TRBV20-1	-	CSASRSEGGSYNEQFF
TRBJ1-4	TRBV7-2	-	CASSLSVNNGEKLFF
TRBJ2-3	TRBV28	TRBD1	CASNRGWSETDTQYF
TRBJ1-1	TRBV29-1	-	CSVDRSGVNTEAFF
TRBJ2-3	TRBV7-2	-	CASSLAGHLDTQYF
-	TRBV12-3/TRBV12-4	TRBD2	CASSQSGVRTCEQYF
TRBJ2-5	TRBV9	TRBD2	CASSKYRSDGGASETQYF
TRBJ2-4	TRBV5-1	-	CASSLGGILAKNIQYF
TRBJ1-2	TRBV20-1	-	CSAEEGTTRYGYTF
TRBJ1-5	TRBV6-6	-	CASSYFGGSNQPQHF
TRBJ2-3	TRBV11-2	TRBD2	CASSLVRGGGNTDTQYF
TRBJ2-1	TRBV10-3	-	CAISTETAPYNEQFF
TRBJ2-5	TRBV29-1	TRBD1	CSVRTGKETQYF
TRBJ1-1	TRBV18	TRBD1	CASSPLTGGVTEAFF
TRBJ1-1	TRBV4-2	-	CASSQNPGITEAFF
TRBJ2-3	TRBV20-1	TRBD2	CSARDRQRGADTQYF
TRBJ1-6	TRBV12-3/TRBV12-4	-	CASSSYLGRPLHF
-	TRBV20-1	TRBD2	CSASSSGVEETQYF
TRBJ2-4	TRBV9	-	CASSPIGGGGIAKNIQYF
TRBJ1-1	TRBV4-3	-	CASSQERAGSTEAFF
TRBJ1-5	TRBV4-3	-	CASSHDDTGYQPQHF
TRBJ2-3	TRBV7-9	-	CASGTSWGDTQYF
TRBJ2-3	TRBV9	-	CASSVAADRNTQYF
TRBJ2-7	TRBV5-8	-	CASIRTQSRRDEQYF
TRBJ2-3	TRBV4-2	TRBD2	CASSPVSGGGTDTQYF
TRBJ2-7	TRBV4-2	TRBD2	CASSQDPSGGRRSSYEQYF
TRBJ1-5	TRBV12-3/TRBV12-4	-	CASSSSNSNQPQHF
TRBJ1-2	TRBV3-1	-	CASSQDIMAGTYGYTF
TRBJ1-2	TRBV4-1	-	CASSPGGGKGSGYTF
-	TRBV7-9	-	CASSLRQLPYEQYF
TRBJ2-2	TRBV5-1	TRBD1	CASSLANRGVSGELFF
-	TRBV20-1	TRBD1	CSARVGDRPYEQYF
TRBJ2-7	TRBV14	-	CASSQTTIAWSYEQYF
TRBJ1-2	TRBV13	TRBD1	CASSSLDRVLYSYTF
TRBJ2-3	TRBV7-8	-	CASSRTDTTDTQYF
TRBJ2-5	TRBV24-1	TRBD1	CATSDSGQGRSQETQYF
-	TRBV6-2/TRBV6-3	TRBD1	CASSYSSGTGDEQYF
TRBJ1-5	TRBV12-3/TRBV12-4	-	CASSADSPNQPQHF
TRBJ2-1	TRBV7-2	-	CASSFGTSYEQFF
TRBJ2-7	TRBV27	-	CASARTVSSYEQYF